This T cell receptor (beta chain) was recorded in a study of blood T cell repertoires in COVID-19. About the study: Nucleic acid was either cDNA or gDNA, and it came from T cells, B-cell-depleted T cells, or PBMCs.

This CDR3 contains 15 residues. Per germline, CDR1 MGHDK and CDR2 SYGVNS. The V end lost 6 bases, the J end lost 4 bases, and 16 bases lay between the germline ends. The protocol was immunoSEQ multiplex PCR, while the TCRdb copy is restricted to in-frame clones and leaves out a portion. This sample carries 130,000 to 150,000 clones, 70% to 80% of them seen once, and the ten largest clones take approximately 5.2%. This clone has more than one count but fewer than ten. The rearrangement uses TRBV25-1 and TRBJ1-5; D is perhaps TRBD1 (6 bases). The TCR comes from a woman in her seventies with COVID-19, enrolled during active disease. Sequenced material: peripheral blood. CDR3 in amino acids: CASSPSGTPNQPQHF. CDR3 nucleotide sequence: TGTGCCAGCAGCCCCTCCGGGACACCGAATCAGCCCCAGCATTTT.